The 27 T cell receptor beta chains below come from one sample, sequenced in a study of shared clonotypes between healthy human individuals. TCRdb's table, derived via immunoSEQ multiplex PCR, lists solely in-frame clones and lacks some. The sample shows hundreds of thousands of clones, over 65% of them seen only once. Input material: memory CD4+ T cells sorted from blood. The sample's subset: CD45RA-negative fraction. The receptor source for this set is a woman in her twenties or thirties in good health.

This clone was seen only once. This chain links TRBV5-1 with TRBJ1-2; D unresolved. The CDR3 runs 16 residues. Germline V gene sequence: CDR1 SGHRS, CDR2 YFSETQ. The V gene lost 0 bases and the J gene lost 0 bases, with 12 bases spanning the gap. CDR3 region: CASSLDWATANYGYTF. DNA of the CDR3: TGCGCCAGCAGCTTGGACTGGGCAACAGCTAACTATGGCTACACCTTC.

This clone was seen a few times. The chain recombines TRBV18 with TRBJ1-5, with 10 nucleotides matching TRBD1. The junction had 7 bases not matched to a gene; V was cut back by 4 bases and J by 7 bases. Germline V gives CDR1 KGHSH, CDR2 LQKENI. This CDR3 has 15 amino acids. The CDR3 here is CASSQSGTGVQPQHF. Written as DNA, the CDR3 is TGTGCCAGCTCACAATCCGGGACAGGGGTCCAGCCCCAGCATTTT.

V gene TRBV19 combines with J gene TRBJ2-3, with 7 bases identical to TRBD2. Germline V gene sequence: CDR1 LNHDA, CDR2 SQIVND (reference sequence). There are 16 residues in the CDR3. The J segment lost 3 bases and the V segment lost 5 bases, leaving 11 bases of the junction unmatched. CDR3 DNA: TGTGCCAGTAGTCGGTCGGGGGGAGGGCCGACAGATACGCAGTATTTT. Protein: CASSRSGGGPTDTQYF. Looking up the rest from reference TRBV19 and TRBJ2-3 gives the full variable domain: DGGITQSPKYLFRKEGQNVTLSCEQNLNHDAMYWYRQDPGQGLRLIYYSQIVNDFQKGDIAEGYSVSREKKESFPLTVTSAQKNPTAFYLCASSRSGGGPTDTQYFGPGTRLTVL.

Points on this clone: Other DNA sequences in the same sample also yield this CDR3. The chain links TRBV28 to TRBJ1-5; TRBD1 might be the D (5 bases). The germline V gene encodes CDR1 MDHEN and CDR2 SYDVKM. This CDR3 has 15 residues. Trimming took 3 bases from V and 1 from J, leaving 10 bases between them. The CDR3 here is CASSLGGGSNQPQHF. CDR3 bases: TGTGCCAGCAGTTTGGGCGGGGGGAGCAATCAGCCCCAGCATTTT.

The chain couples TRBV19 to TRBJ1-5; D is uncertain. Germline values: CDR1 LNHDA, CDR2 SQIVND (reference sequence). The CDR3 is 13 amino acids. V lost 3 bases and J 5 bases, leaving 8 bases between the germline ends. The CDR3 DNA reads as TGTGCCAGTAGTATCATGGGAGATCAGCCCCAGCATTTT. This sequence encodes CASSIMGDQPQHF.

The rearrangement links TRBV18 to TRBJ1-1; 7 bases map to TRBD1. Germline CDR1 is KGHSH and CDR2 is LQKENI. V lost 5 bases, J lost 3 bases, and 6 bases stayed unmatched. The CDR3 extends over 14 amino acids. The CDR3 loop is CASSGGQTHTEAFF. For the CDR3, the DNA is TGTGCCAGCTCAGGGGGACAGACGCACACTGAAGCTTTCTTT.

The V and J genes are TRBV6-1 and TRBJ2-5, with 7 bases matching TRBD1. Germline V lookup: CDR1 MNHNS, CDR2 SASEGT. The CDR3 is made up of 14 amino acids. The V segment lost 1 base and the J segment 5 bases; nucleotides outside the gene matches: 4. The CDR3 bases are TGTGCCAGCAGTGAAGGAGGGGGCGCGGAGACCCAGTACTTC. This gives the protein CASSEGGGAETQYF.

This clone was counted only a few times. CDR3 sequence reads: CSVEVRTNTEAFF. CDR3 in DNA: TGCAGCGTTGAGGTCAGAACGAACACTGAAGCTTTCTTT. The genes are TRBV29-1 and TRBJ1-1; no definite D call. The CDR3 runs 13 residues. Germline lookup yields CDR1 SQVTM and CDR2 ANQGSEA. With 3 bases removed from V and 1 base from J, the gap between germline ends came to 9 bases.

This clone was counted only a few times. This sequence joins TRBV15 and TRBJ2-2; the match to TRBD1 covers 9 bases. The junction had 3 bases not matched to a gene; V was cut back by 4 bases and J by 3 bases. The CDR3 is 15 amino acids. The germline V gene has CDR1 LNHNV and CDR2 YYDKDF (reference sequence). The CDR3 DNA is TGTGCCACCAGCATCGGACAGGGGTACACCGGGGAGCTGTTTTTT. Translation: CATSIGQGYTGELFF.

V is TRBV10-3 and J is TRBJ2-3; D ambiguous. V was pared by 1 base and J by 6 bases, with 8 bases between. The length of the CDR3 is 13 residues. Per the germline V gene, CDR1 is ENHRY and CDR2 is SYGVKD. In nucleotides, the CDR3 is TGTGCCATCAGTGAGTTCAGAGAGGATACGCAGTATTTT. Its protein product is CAISEFREDTQYF.

A few counts support this clone. The same CDR3 is also encoded by other DNA sequences in this sample. V gene TRBV28 combines with J gene TRBJ1-5; D call uncertain. V was cut by 6 bases and J by 0 bases, with 3 bases left in between. CDR3 length: 12 residues. CDR1 and CDR2 (germline): MDHEN, SYDVKM. The DNA for the CDR3 is TGTGCCAGCAGAACTAGCAATCAGCCCCAGCATTTT. It encodes CASRTSNQPQHF.

Remarks on this clone: This sample also contains other DNA sequences that code for the same CDR3. The V gene is TRBV7-9, the J gene TRBJ2-7; D remains unclear. CDR1 and CDR2 (germline): SEHNR, FQNEAQ (reference sequence). The CDR3 is 14 residues long. V was trimmed by 3 bases and J by 2 bases, leaving 11 bases between them. The CDR3 protein is CASSLTETAYEQYF. CDR3 coding DNA: TGTGCCAGCAGCTTGACGGAGACTGCCTACGAGCAGTACTTC.

As regards this clone: Other DNA sequences in this specimen translate into the identical CDR3. The chain links TRBV5-1 to TRBJ1-1; D is unclear. V gave up 4 bases and J gave up 1 base, with 11 bases separating them. The length of the CDR3 is 14 residues. Germline CDR1 SGHRS, CDR2 YFSETQ. CDR3 sequence reads: CASSPTGPNTEAFF. The CDR3 DNA is TGCGCCAGCAGCCCGACGGGCCCGAACACTGAAGCTTTCTTT.

The J gene is TRBJ2-2, the V gene TRBV9, with a possible D match to TRBD2 (6 bases). V was clipped by 1 base and J by 6 bases, with 13 bases between them. Germline CDR1 SGDLS, CDR2 YYNGEE. This CDR3 is built from 15 residues. CDR3 loop: CASSVLTSPSGELFF. The CDR3 bases are TGTGCCAGCAGCGTACTAACTAGCCCTTCCGGGGAGCTGTTTTTT.

The chain joins TRBV11-2 to TRBJ2-1; D unclear. CDR3 size: 18 residues. Germline V gene sequence: CDR1 SGHAT, CDR2 FQNNGV. The V end was cut by 3 bases, the J end by 0 bases, with 18 bases between. This CDR3 is CASSFNPPPASSYNEQFF. CDR3 in DNA: TGTGCCAGCAGCTTTAACCCCCCCCCGGCCAGCTCCTACAATGAGCAGTTCTTC.

This chain joins TRBV19 and TRBJ2-3, with D perhaps TRBD1 (6 bases). The CDR3 sequence is 14 residues long. The ends were cut back, 3 bases at V and 2 bases at J, with 9 bases in the middle. Germline assignment: CDR1 LNHDA and CDR2 SQIVND (reference sequence). The CDR3 region has the DNA TGTGCCAGTAGTATGGGACAAATCACAGATACGCAGTATTTT. Amino acid sequence: CASSMGQITDTQYF.

This clone was found once. The CDR3 DNA reads TGTGCCAGCAGCAGGGGACCTTACGCAAGTGAGCAGTTCTTC. Encoded protein: CASSRGPYASEQFF. The chain employs TRBV5-8 and TRBJ2-1; either TRBD1 or TRBD2 may fit D (5 bases each). Between the trimmed V and J ends, which lost 4 bases and 9 bases, there was a span of 17 bases. The CDR3 spans 14 residues. Germline CDR1 SGHTS, CDR2 YDEGEE.

This rearrangement joins TRBV5-1 to TRBJ2-7; perhaps TRBD2 as D (6 bases). CDR1 and CDR2 from the germline V gene are SGHRS and YFSETQ. This CDR3 is built from 15 residues. V gave up 1 base and J gave up 3 bases, with 14 bases separating them. CDR3 loop: CASSLSGGPDYEQYF. The CDR3 region has the DNA TGCGCCAGCAGCTTGAGTGGAGGGCCAGACTACGAGCAGTACTTC.

The chain has TRBV7-2 and TRBJ2-7, with TRBD1 matching over 7 bases. Germline V gives CDR1 SGHTA, CDR2 FQGNSA. This CDR3 comprises 17 residues. V lost 0 bases and J lost 2; bases outside the gene matches: 10. This CDR3 reads CASSLASRTGWAYEQYF. The CDR3 bases are TGTGCCAGCAGCTTAGCGTCCAGGACAGGTTGGGCCTACGAGCAGTACTTC. Variable domain in full (rest from reference TRBV7-2 and TRBJ2-7): GAGVSQSPSNKVTEKGKDVELRCDPISGHTALYWYRQSLGQGLEFLIYFQGNSAPDKSGLPSDRFSAERTGGSVSTLTIQRTQQEDSAVYLCASSLASRTGWAYEQYFGPGTRLTVT.

As regards this clone: Other DNA sequences of this sample code for an identical CDR3. The chain has TRBV28 and TRBJ2-4, with D possibly TRBD2 on 6 matching bases. Germline V gene lookup returns CDR1 MDHEN and CDR2 SYDVKM. CDR3 length: 15 residues. Between the trimmed V and J ends, which lost 5 bases and 0 bases, there was a span of 11 bases. CDR3 protein: CASSLPGVAKNIQYF. CDR3 bases: TGTGCCAGCAGTCTCCCGGGGGTAGCCAAAAACATTCAGTACTTC. The full variable domain, with the rest looked up from reference TRBV28 and TRBJ2-4, is DVKVTQSSRYLVKRTGEKVFLECVQDMDHENMFWYRQDPGLGLRLIYFSYDVKMKEKGDIPEGYSVSREKKERFSLILESASTNQTSMYLCASSLPGVAKNIQYFGAGTRLSVL.

The V gene is TRBV10-1, the J gene TRBJ2-2, with a possible D match to TRBD1 (5 bases). Trimming cost V 0 bases and J 1 base, with 9 bases left between them. The CDR3 consists of 16 residues. Germline lookup yields CDR1 WNHNN and CDR2 SYGVQD (reference sequence). The CDR3 protein is CASSESQGLNTGELFF. CDR3 nucleotides: TGCGCCAGCAGTGAGTCCCAGGGCCTGAACACCGGGGAGCTGTTTTTT.

The chain recombines TRBV9 with TRBJ2-1, with 11 bases identical to TRBD2. The V gene's germline CDR1 is SGDLS and CDR2 YYNGEE. The CDR3 sequence is 15 residues long. Trimming took 0 bases from V and 9 from J; bases not matched to a gene: 5. As DNA, the CDR3 is TGTGCCAGCAGCGTAGCTAGCGGGAGGAGAGTTGAGCAGTTCTTC. Translated: CASSVASGRRVEQFF.

A word on this clone: Other DNA sequences within the sample encode an identical CDR3. This chain links TRBV6-5 with TRBJ1-5, with D possibly being TRBD1 (5 bases). The V and J ends lost 4 bases and 2 bases respectively, with 9 bases between them. The CDR3 runs to 14 residues. CDR1 is MNHEY and CDR2 is SVGAGI in the germline V gene. The CDR3 region is CASSSGQGNQPQHF. The CDR3 nucleotides are TGTGCCAGCAGTTCGGGGCAGGGCAATCAGCCCCAGCATTTT.

This chain uses TRBV11-2 with TRBJ2-2; D remains ambiguous. V lost 1 base and J lost 3, with 9 bases in between. This CDR3 has 15 amino acids. Germline V lookup: CDR1 SGHAT, CDR2 FQNNGV. In DNA form, the CDR3 reads TGTGCCAGCAGCTTAGTAGGCAAACACACCGGGGAGCTGTTTTTT. This sequence encodes CASSLVGKHTGELFF. The variable domain in full, completed from reference TRBV11-2 and TRBJ2-2, reads EAGVAQSPRYKIIEKRQSVAFWCNPISGHATLYWYQQILGQGPKLLIQFQNNGVVDDSQLPKDRFSAERLKGVDSTLKIQPAKLEDSAVYLCASSLVGKHTGELFFGEGSRLTVL.

This clone was seen more than once but under ten times. This chain connects TRBV9 to TRBJ2-5; 7 nucleotides match TRBD2. This CDR3 contains 20 residues. The germline V gene has CDR1 SGDLS and CDR2 YYNGEE. Germline trimming cut 0 bases from V and 5 bases from J; bases unmatched to any gene: 22. The CDR3 DNA reads TGTGCCAGCAGCGTAGCTACTATGAGGACTAGGAGGAGGTCAGAGGAGACCCAGTACTTC. Amino acids: CASSVATMRTRRRSEETQYF. The complete variable domain, with remaining parts taken from reference TRBV9 and TRBJ2-5, reads DSGVTQTPKHLITATGQRVTLRCSPRSGDLSVYWYQQSLDQGLQFLIQYYNGEERAKGNILERFSAQQFPDLHSELNLSSLELGDSALYFCASSVATMRTRRRSEETQYFGPGTRLLVL.

The chain has TRBV29-1 and TRBJ2-7; the D gene could be TRBD1 or TRBD2 (5 bases each). V shed 4 bases and J shed 5 bases, with 6 bases lying between them. This CDR3 is built from 10 residues. Germline V gives CDR1 SQVTM, CDR2 ANQGSEA. CDR3 sequence (DNA): TGCAGCGTTGGGGACCACGAGCAGTACTTC. Protein: CSVGDHEQYF.

The chain uses TRBV14 and TRBJ2-2; TRBD1 aligns across 7 bases. V lost 2 bases and J lost 8; bases outside the gene matches: 14. Germline V gene data show CDR1 as SGHDN and CDR2 as FVKESK. This CDR3 is 17 amino acids long. The DNA for the CDR3 is TGTGCCAGCAGCCAACTTGGACAGGCCTTGCTATGGGGGGAGCTGTTTTTT. As protein: CASSQLGQALLWGELFF.